These 5 T cell receptor beta chains were sequenced from one sample in a study of blood T cell repertoires in COVID-19. Using immunoSEQ multiplex PCR, the repertoire was profiled, and TCRdb retains in-frame clones only, with some absent. The sample consists of around 180,000 clones, roughly four fifths of them appearing once. Material: PBMCs or T cells enriched from blood (not recorded which). The receptors were gathered from a man aged 50 to 59 who had recovered from COVID-19.

The chain couples TRBV7-3 to TRBJ2-1; D ambiguous. Germline CDR1 and CDR2: SGHTA and FQGTGA. With 3 bases removed from V and 2 bases from J, the gap between germline ends came to 5 bases. This CDR3 comprises 13 residues. CDR3 residues: CASSFNTYNEQFF. The CDR3 DNA reads TGTGCCAGCAGCTTTAACACCTACAATGAGCAGTTCTTC.

The count of this clone is one. J is TRBJ2-1 and V is TRBV6-1; a possible D gene is TRBD1 (6 bases). CDR3 length: 16 residues. Trimming left V 1 base short and J 4 bases short, with 14 bases between. Germline V lookup: CDR1 MNHNS, CDR2 SASEGT. The CDR3 region is CASSEGVAGVYNEQFF. In nucleotides, the CDR3 is TGTGCCAGCAGTGAAGGGGTGGCAGGGGTTTACAATGAGCAGTTCTTC.

The J gene is TRBJ2-1, the V gene TRBV11-2, with D possibly matching TRBD1 (6 bases). Between the trimmed V and J ends, which lost 5 bases and 1 base, there was a span of 12 bases. Germline V gene lookup returns CDR1 SGHAT and CDR2 FQNNGV. This CDR3 contains 15 residues. The CDR3 sequence is CASSPYRGSYNEQFF. Written as DNA, the CDR3 is TGTGCCAGCAGCCCTTATAGGGGGTCCTACAATGAGCAGTTCTTC.

The rearrangement links TRBV6-6 to TRBJ2-1, with 7 bases lining up with TRBD1. Trimming at V came to 4 bases and at J to 12 bases, leaving 6 bases not matched to a gene. Germline values: CDR1 MNHNY, CDR2 SVGAGI (reference sequence). The CDR3 has 12 amino acids. DNA of the CDR3: TGTGCCAGCAGTTCCTACAGGGGATGGCAGTTCTTC. Protein product: CASSSYRGWQFF.

This chain connects TRBV19 to TRBJ2-1; 8 bases line up with TRBD2. Germline V gene sequence: CDR1 LNHDA, CDR2 SQIVND (reference sequence). The V segment lost 3 bases and the J segment 0 bases; nucleotides outside the gene matches: 7. The CDR3 totals 17 residues. CDR3 bases: TGTGCCAGTAGTATCAAAAGCGGGGGCCTCTCCTACAATGAGCAGTTCTTC. It encodes CASSIKSGGLSYNEQFF.